This T cell receptor (beta chain) is drawn from a study of T cells in Graves' hyperthyroidism and ophthalmopathy. Across the whole study: Peripheral blood was drawn at first diagnosis, prior to all treatment.

The CDR3 loop spans 16 amino acids. Germline values: CDR1 SEHNR, CDR2 FQNEAQ (reference sequence). Trimming left V 5 bases short and J 0 bases short, with 14 bases between. It was RNA transcripts that yielded the amplified TCR beta CDR3 regions. Using the HTBI primer set, a first-round RT-PCR was run on the TCR CDR3. TCRdb re-called the multiplex PCR reads through MiXCR, storing one row per CDR3 protein. The top ten hold more than 3% of the sample, which has about 600,000 distinct CDR3 sequences, approximately 15% seen once. PBMCs were sourced from roughly 9.7 ml fresh peripheral blood. Points from the study as a whole: Researchers report that a 13 V-J model separated ophthalmopathy from stable hyperthyroidism. Within blood appeared most thyroid clonotypes that had expanded above 0.001.

This clonotype was detected ten times or more. Its specificity is unknown. The sequencing sample was made of blood. The clonotype comes from a woman between 35 and 50 years old with Graves' ophthalmopathy. This chain links TRBV7-9 with TRBJ2-1, with D unclear. CDR3 nucleotide sequence: TGTGCCAGCAGCGGAAACAGAGGTAGCTCCTACAATGAGCAGTTCTTC. As protein: CASSGNRGSSYNEQFF. Complete variable domain (other parts from reference TRBV7-9 and TRBJ2-1): DTGVSQNPRHKITKRGQNVTFRCDPISEHNRLYWYRQTLGQGPEFLTYFQNEAQLEKSRLLSDRFSAERPKGSFSTLEIQRTEQGDSAMYLCASSGNRGSSYNEQFFGPGTRLTVL.